A single sample gave rise to the 22 T cell receptor beta chains below, sequenced in a study of post-analysis software for immune sequencing data. The antigens for these receptors are not known. Study results and limitations: About 5 TRBV segments occurring more often in patients than controls included TRBV5-6, TRBV5-1 and TRBV20-1.

Every TCR beta cDNA library bore unique molecular identifiers. TCRdb fed the PCR reads into MiXCR, producing one record per CDR3 protein. The sample contains 750,000 to 950,000 distinct CDR3 sequences, around 50% of which appear only once. The sample was blood. All receptors come from a girl aged 10-17 years with multiple sclerosis.

This chain connects TRBV20-1 to TRBJ2-4; no clear D. This CDR3 has 13 residues. CDR1 DFQATT and CDR2 SNEGSKA come from the germline V gene (reference sequence). The germline V and J ends were trimmed by 5 bases and 5 bases, with 13 bases remaining between them. CDR3 loop: CSASSGWQNIQYF. The CDR3 DNA sequence: TGCAGTGCTTCCTCCGGTTGGCAAAACATTCAGTACTTC.

In DNA, the CDR3 is TGCAGTGCCACCCCCGTATTAAGGCCAGGCGAGCAGTTCTTC. Translating gives CSATPVLRPGEQFF. The chain combines TRBV20-1 with TRBJ2-1, with D unclear. The CDR3 contains 14 residues. Germline-derived CDR1 and CDR2 are DFQATT and SNEGSKA (reference sequence). V lost 6 bases and J 10 bases, leaving 22 bases between the germline ends.

The V and J genes are TRBV5-1 and TRBJ2-3; a weak D match, TRBD2 (6 bases). CDR1 and CDR2 from the germline V gene are SGHRS and YFSETQ. With 2 bases removed from V and 4 bases from J, the gap between germline ends came to 20 bases. The CDR3 has 17 residues. The CDR3 here is CASSFRGAGREADTQYF. CDR3 coding DNA: TGCGCCAGCAGCTTTCGAGGGGCCGGGAGAGAGGCAGATACGCAGTATTTT.

J is TRBJ2-1 and V is TRBV11-1, with 10 bases that match TRBD2. The CDR3 is made up of 15 amino acids. Germline V gives CDR1 SGHAT, CDR2 FQDESV (reference sequence). Trimming removed 5 bases from V and 9 bases from J; junction bases left unmatched: 10. The CDR3 DNA is TGTGCCAGCAGCCACCCGGGGCTAGCGGGAGTTGAGCAGTTCTTC. Translating it yields CASSHPGLAGVEQFF.

The chain is built from TRBV6-1 and TRBJ2-6; D uncertain. Germline V CDR1 and CDR2: MNHNS, SASEGT. The CDR3 runs 18 residues. CDR3 sequence reads: CATLRPTVQSVGANVLTF. As DNA, the CDR3 is TGTGCAACTCTCAGACCGACGGTACAGTCGGTTGGGGCCAACGTCCTGACTTTC.

There are a few counts of this clonotype. V usage is TRBV29-1 and J usage is TRBJ1-6; 8 bases are a match to TRBD1. Losses at the gene ends were 5 bases for V and 10 bases for J; bases not matched to a gene: 4. The CDR3 is 12 amino acids. Germline V gene lookup returns CDR1 SQVTM and CDR2 ANQGSEA. The CDR3 DNA reads TGCAGCGTTAGAGACAGGGGATCACCCCTCCACTTT. Its translation: CSVRDRGSPLHF.

The chain recombines TRBV5-1 with TRBJ1-1; no clear D. Germline values: CDR1 SGHRS, CDR2 YFSETQ. The CDR3 is made up of 13 amino acids. V lost 1 base to trimming and J lost 6 bases, with 10 bases between them. CDR3 sequence (DNA): TGCGCCAGCAGCTTGTCCGGGTGGTCTGAAGCTTTCTTT. Residues: CASSLSGWSEAFF.

The chain links TRBV27 to TRBJ2-7; D remains unclear. CDR1 MNHEY and CDR2 SMNVEV come from the germline V gene (reference sequence). Trimming took off 5 bases at V and 3 bases at J, with 5 bases between the two ends. The CDR3 sequence is 11 residues long. The CDR3, as DNA: TGTGCCAGCAGTCAGAACTACGAGCAGTACTTC. This codes for CASSQNYEQYF.

Only a few counts were recorded for this clonotype. The chain links TRBV20-1 to TRBJ2-7; D is unclear. Between the trimmed V and J ends, which lost 3 bases and 3 bases, there was a span of 12 bases. CDR3 size: 13 residues. CDR1 DFQATT and CDR2 SNEGSKA come from the germline V gene (reference sequence). CDR3 sequence: CSASSVVGYEQYF. CDR3 in DNA: TGCAGTGCTAGTTCTGTTGTTGGCTACGAGCAGTACTTC.

The rearrangement joins TRBV5-1 to TRBJ1-2; 7 nucleotides match TRBD1. The CDR3 loop spans 14 amino acids. From germline, CDR1 is SGHRS and CDR2 YFSETQ. Trimming removed 4 bases from V and 8 bases from J; junction bases left unmatched: 11. The CDR3 sequence is CASSVPETGNGYTF. The CDR3 nucleotides read TGCGCCAGCAGCGTGCCCGAGACAGGGAACGGCTACACCTTC.

The chain links TRBV7-3 to TRBJ2-1, with TRBD2 matching 14 bases. The CDR3 contains 16 residues. Germline-derived CDR1 and CDR2 are SGHTA and FQGTGA. V lost 5 bases, J lost 7 bases, and 7 bases stayed unmatched. The CDR3 loop is CASSQGLAGAGNEQFF. The CDR3 coding sequence is TGTGCCAGCAGCCAGGGACTAGCGGGGGCGGGGAATGAGCAGTTCTTC.

This clonotype was counted a few times. V usage is TRBV12-3 or TRBV12-4 and J usage is TRBJ1-2; D not certain. The germline V and J ends were trimmed by 4 bases and 8 bases, with 14 bases remaining between them. The CDR3 is made up of 13 amino acids. The CDR3 DNA is TGTGCCAGCAGTTCTGCCCCCCCACGCGGCTACACCTTC. Translation: CASSSAPPRGYTF.

The chain uses TRBV3-1 and TRBJ2-7; no clear D. CDR1 and CDR2 (germline): LGHDT, YNNKEL (reference sequence). The CDR3 has 13 residues. V was shortened by 2 bases and J by 0 bases, with 5 bases between the two germline ends. The CDR3 nucleotides read TGTGCCAGCAGCCAATACACCTCCTACGAGCAGTACTTC. Translating it yields CASSQYTSYEQYF.

This clonotype was seen a few times. This rearrangement joins TRBV5-1 to TRBJ2-7; TRBD2 might be the D (6 bases). The J call may be in error: the DNA end matches TRBJ2-5 better. CDR1 is SGHRS, CDR2 YFSETQ, per germline. CDR3 size: 15 residues. CDR3 region: CASSLAGPRGETQYF. CDR3 bases: TGCGCCAGCAGCTTGGCGGGCCCGCGGGGAGAGACCCAGTACTTC.

The V call is TRBV6-5, the J call TRBJ1-2; possibly TRBD1 for D (6 bases). This CDR3 has 14 amino acids. Trimming left V 7 bases short and J 4 bases short, with 16 bases between. Germline loops: CDR1 MNHEY, CDR2 SVGAGI. Here the CDR3 reads CASTKTGSVYGYTF. DNA of the CDR3: TGTGCCAGCACCAAGACAGGCTCAGTCTATGGCTACACCTTC.

The V call is TRBV12-3 or TRBV12-4, the J call TRBJ1-1; perhaps TRBD1 as D (6 bases). The CDR3 is 14 amino acids. V lost 7 bases to trimming and J lost 10 bases, with 22 bases between them. DNA for the CDR3: TGTGCCAGCAAAGAGGGGGTTGGTCATAGTGGAGCTTTCTTT. Its protein is CASKEGVGHSGAFF.

This chain uses TRBV5-1 with TRBJ2-6, with TRBD1 as a possible D gene (5 bases). The V gene lost 0 bases and the J gene lost 0 bases, with 13 bases spanning the gap. Looked up from germline, CDR1 is SGHRS and CDR2 is YFSETQ. This CDR3 is built from 18 residues. The CDR3 bases are TGCGCCAGCAGCTTGGACCTGACAGTTATCTCTGGGGCCAACGTCCTGACTTTC. Translating gives CASSLDLTVISGANVLTF.

The chain has TRBV12-3 or TRBV12-4 and TRBJ2-3, with 8 bases that match TRBD2. The CDR3 is 14 amino acids. The trim removed 8 bases at V and 2 bases at J, leaving 6 bases unmatched. Here the CDR3 DNA reads TGTGCCAGCTTATTAGCGGGAACCACAGATACGCAGTATTTT. Translation gives CASLLAGTTDTQYF.

The rearrangement uses TRBV20-1 and TRBJ2-1; no definite D call. V gave up 0 bases and J gave up 13 bases, with 13 bases separating them. CDR3 length equals 12 residues. From germline, CDR1 is DFQATT and CDR2 SNEGSKA (reference sequence). CDR3 protein: CSARDPRTFQFF. The CDR3 nucleotides read TGCAGTGCTAGAGATCCTCGGACCTTCCAGTTCTTC.

This clonotype has just a few counts. The V call is TRBV29-1, the J call TRBJ2-7, with 8 bases lining up with TRBD1. The germline V gene has CDR1 SQVTM and CDR2 ANQGSEA. The CDR3 contains 13 residues. Trimming cost V 8 bases and J 5 bases; bases outside gene matches: 11. CDR3 DNA sequence: TGCAGCACCCGACAGGGGATAAGTGACGAGCAGTACTTC. Protein: CSTRQGISDEQYF.

The V gene is TRBV20-1, the J gene TRBJ2-7, with TRBD2 identical over 9 bases. The junction had 13 bases not matched to a gene; V was cut back by 4 bases and J by 6 bases. The germline gives CDR1 DFQATT, CDR2 SNEGSKA (reference sequence). The CDR3 sequence is 15 residues long. The CDR3 DNA sequence: TGCAGTGCTACACTAGGGGGGACTAGCTTCGGCGAGCAGTACTTC. Translated: CSATLGGTSFGEQYF.

The chain recombines TRBV5-1 with TRBJ2-7; 8 positions agree with TRBD2. The CDR3 has 16 amino acids. Losses at the gene ends were 0 bases for V and 2 bases for J; bases not matched to a gene: 7. Germline V gene sequence: CDR1 SGHRS, CDR2 YFSETQ. CDR3 DNA: TGCGCCAGCAGCTTGGTTCAAACTAGCGGTACCTACGAGCAGTACTTC. It yields the protein CASSLVQTSGTYEQYF.